This T cell receptor beta chain comes out of a study of T cell changes during pregnancy in multiple sclerosis (dated by TCRdb to about 2019). Regarding the research as a whole: The study examined how the T cell repertoire changed over the course of pregnancy in women with multiple sclerosis.

Library preparation employed the immunoSEQ multiplex PCR assay. The source is immuneACCESS, and TCRdb retained only in-frame sequences with V and J called. Part of the clones is not carried over; for the studies checked, unresolved V genes explain less than half of this, and the remainder is unexplained. The sample data list over 85,000 clones, and over 75% of these were observed just once. The top ten clonotypes cover around 0.79% of the sample. This clone is a singleton in its sample. The target of this receptor is not known. Base qualities are missing; no much larger clone stands one base away. Trimming leaves V shorter by 6 bases and J shorter by 8 bases, with the junction holding 11 bases beyond the gene matches. Measured from the cysteine to the phenylalanine, the CDR3 is 15 residues long. Just CDR3 DNA is preserved here, 45 bases in frame from base 1. Reading the germline V gene gives CDR1 MNHEY and CDR2 SVGAGI.

This clonotype was sampled from a female donor in good health, enrolled as a control in a pregnancy study. The source was peripheral blood, collected in the second trimester of pregnancy. The receptor chain draws on TRBV6-5 and TRBJ1-2, with 11 junctional bases fitting TRBD1. The nucleotide sequence reads TGTGCCAGCAGCTATCTGGACAGGGGGCCCAGCGGCTACACCTTC. It codes for CASSYLDRGPSGYTF.